The 7 T cell receptor beta chains given below trace back to one sample, sequenced in a study of blood T cell repertoires in COVID-19. Method: immunoSEQ multiplex PCR; TCRdb's copy keeps in-frame clones and lacks some. The top ten hold roughly 8.8% of the sample, which has fewer than 75,000 clones, roughly nine tenths seen once. Sequenced input: peripheral blood. The source of these receptors is a man older than 75 with acute or convalescent COVID-19.

V and J are TRBV18 and TRBJ2-5, with 8 bases identical to TRBD2. Germline CDR1 and CDR2: KGHSH and LQKENI. The CDR3 extends over 14 amino acids. V dropped 4 bases and J dropped 1; count of bases not matched to a gene: 2. Here the CDR3 DNA reads TGTGCCAGCTCACTAGCGGGGATCCAAGAGACCCAGTACTTC. Translating gives CASSLAGIQETQYF.

The gene calls are TRBV4-1 and TRBJ2-7; D is unresolved. With 2 bases removed from V and 6 bases from J, the gap between germline ends came to 14 bases. Germline lookup yields CDR1 MGHRA and CDR2 YSYEKL. The CDR3 extends over 14 amino acids. Here the CDR3 DNA reads TGCGCCAGCAGCCAATCAGAGTACAGTACCGAGCAGTACTTC. This gives the protein CASSQSEYSTEQYF.

The V call is TRBV19, the J call TRBJ1-3, with D maybe TRBD1 (6 bases). Trimming removed 9 bases at V and 0 bases at J, with 9 bases between. Germline V gene data show CDR1 as LNHDA and CDR2 as SQIVND (reference sequence). The CDR3 consists of 13 residues. CDR3 region: CASGQYSGNTIYF. CDR3 bases: TGTGCCAGCGGACAGTACTCTGGAAACACCATATATTTT.

The chain is built from TRBV23-1 and TRBJ2-7; TRBD1 agrees at 10 bases. TRBV23-1 has ORF status, its function being uncertain. There are 14 residues in the CDR3. The trim removed 5 bases at V and 2 bases at J, leaving 3 bases unmatched. The CDR3 nucleotides read TGCGCCAGCAGTACCGGGACAGGGGCCTACGAGCAGTACTTC. Translated: CASSTGTGAYEQYF.

The gene calls are TRBV19 and TRBJ2-3; D is undetermined. The V and J ends lost 7 bases and 2 bases respectively, with 10 bases between them. Looked up from germline, CDR1 is LNHDA and CDR2 is SQIVND (reference sequence). The CDR3 consists of 13 residues. The DNA for the CDR3 is TGTGCCAGTATGAGGAGTAACACAGATACGCAGTATTTT. It codes for CASMRSNTDTQYF.

The chain couples TRBV7-9 to TRBJ1-3, with D perhaps matching TRBD1 (5 bases). The length of the CDR3 is 14 residues. Trimming shortened V by 4 bases and J by 0 bases, and 7 bases separated the two germline ends. CDR1 is SEHNR, CDR2 FQNEAQ, per germline (reference sequence). The CDR3 is CASSSGNSGNTIYF. As DNA, the CDR3 is TGTGCCAGCAGCTCAGGGAACTCTGGAAACACCATATATTTT.

The rearrangement links TRBV5-1 to TRBJ1-1; 11 bases line up with TRBD1. This CDR3 spans 15 amino acids. Germline assignment: CDR1 SGHRS and CDR2 YFSETQ. V was pared by 0 bases and J by 2 bases, with 0 bases of the junction left unmatched. The CDR3 DNA sequence: TGCGCCAGCAGCTTGGGGACAGGGGGCAACACTGAAGCTTTCTTT. This codes for CASSLGTGGNTEAFF.